A single sample gave rise to the 3 T cell receptor beta chains below, sequenced in a study of cytomegalovirus exposure and HLA in healthy donors. In the PCR, 60 Vbeta and 13 Jbeta primers were used. The assay was immunoSEQ multiplex PCR, and TCRdb's table has in-frame clones only and misses some. The data show about 98,000 clones, approximately 72% seen once. The sample taken for sequencing was PBMCs. Receptor source: a man between 18 and 35 years old in good health and CMV-seropositive.

This rearrangement joins TRBV30 to TRBJ2-6; TRBD1 aligns across 7 bases. Per the germline V gene, CDR1 is GTSNPN and CDR2 is SVGIG (reference sequence). J lost 0 bases, V lost 3 bases, and 11 bases had no gene match. The length of the CDR3 is 18 residues. CDR3 sequence: CAWRPRQGANSGANVLTF. The CDR3 DNA sequence: TGTGCCTGGAGACCAAGACAGGGTGCCAACTCTGGGGCCAACGTCCTGACTTTC.

The chain employs TRBV11-2 and TRBJ1-1; 8 positions agree with TRBD1. The CDR3 is 17 residues long. CDR1 is SGHAT and CDR2 is FQNNGV in the germline V gene. The junction had 12 bases not matched to a gene; V was cut back by 5 bases and J by 1 base. The CDR3 loop reads CASSPATGASGNTEAFF. In nucleotides, the CDR3 is TGTGCCAGCAGCCCTGCGACAGGGGCGTCGGGGAACACTGAAGCTTTCTTT.

The chain uses TRBV7-9 and TRBJ2-1, with D possibly being TRBD1 (7 bases). The CDR3 sequence is 16 residues long. Trimming shortened V by 5 bases and J by 5 bases, and 19 bases separated the two germline ends. In germline, CDR1 is SEHNR, CDR2 FQNEAQ (reference sequence). The CDR3 DNA is TGTGCCAGCAGCCCAGGGGGGTCTCCCACCCACAATGAGCAGTTCTTC. This encodes CASSPGGSPTHNEQFF.